The T cell receptor beta chain described here comes from a study of regulatory T cells in long-lasting Graves disease. The CDR3 length is 20 residues. Trimming stripped 5 bases from V and 0 bases from J, with 29 bases between. The germline gives CDR1 SGHTA, CDR2 FQGNSA. TCR beta libraries were built with iRepertoire HTBI primers and Arm-PCR of CDR3 regions. TCRdb used MiXCR to reprocess the multiplex PCR reads, holding one entry per CDR3 protein. The sample has fewer than 650,000 distinct CDR3 sequences, around 15% seen once. About this clonotype: A read error may explain this, as a much larger clone is one base away.

Time point indicated: newly diagnosed GD, antithyroid drugs for less than 3 months. Scientists built the TCR library using RNA that was extracted from PBMCs. The data were also submitted as part of a second study, on T cells in Graves' hyperthyroidism and ophthalmopathy.

This specimen was peripheral blood mononuclear cells (PBMCs), taken at new diagnosis, from a patient treated with antithyroid drugs. The chain couples TRBV7-2 to TRBJ2-7; weak D call: TRBD1 (5 bases). This receptor was taken from a woman aged 25 to 39 with Graves disease. The CDR3 sequence is CASSLRLGKSQSGYSYEQYF. The DNA of the CDR3 is TGTGCCAGCAGCCTCCGACTTGGGAAGTCACAATCAGGGTACTCCTACGAGCAGTACTTC.